This passage covers 20 T cell receptor beta chains from one sample sequenced in a study of human T cells and chemical hapten exposure. TCRdb analysed the RACE reads with MiXCR anew, one entry per CDR3 protein. Of roughly 380,000 distinct CDR3 sequences in the sample, more than 4.5% are singletons; the top ten hold around 2.3%. Documented time point: patch test 1, 2 weeks after DPC sensitization. Specified treatment: therapeutic diphenylcyclopropenone sensitization with weekly scalp DPC. The source material was whole blood, sampled in connection with sensitization to the hapten diphenylcyclopropenone (DPC). The receptors shown here come from a woman in her forties or fifties with alopecia areata. Some clones in this sample may be carry-over from other donors' samples.

The chain is built from TRBV2 and TRBJ2-5; a weak D match, TRBD2 (5 bases). The germline CDR1 and CDR2 sequences are SNHLY and FYNNEI. V was cut by 3 bases and J by 2 bases, with 13 bases left in between. The CDR3 loop spans 15 amino acids. The CDR3 nucleotides are TGTGCCAGCAGTGAGGGTCTAGCCTTACAAGAGACCCAGTACTTC. Its translation is CASSEGLALQETQYF.

This clonotype has more than one count but fewer than ten. This sequence joins TRBV9 and TRBJ2-3, with D perhaps matching TRBD2 (6 bases). Germline V CDR1 and CDR2: SGDLS, YYNGEE. The CDR3 spans 18 residues. Trimming shortened V by 2 bases and J by 0 bases, and 19 bases separated the two germline ends. DNA for the CDR3: TGTGCCAGCAGCGTCAACCTAGGGACTCCGTTTAGCACAGATACGCAGTATTTT. Amino acids: CASSVNLGTPFSTDTQYF.

The sample holds many counts of this clonotype. The CDR3 reads CASSQRTSRSTDTQYF. The CDR3, as DNA: TGTGCCAGCAGTCAAAGGACCAGCCGAAGCACAGATACGCAGTATTTT. The V and J genes are TRBV14 and TRBJ2-3, with D unclear. V shed 6 bases and J shed 0 bases, with 16 bases lying between them. The CDR3 runs to 16 residues. Per germline, CDR1 SGHDN and CDR2 FVKESK.

This clonotype was observed many times. This chain connects TRBV15 to TRBJ2-4; maybe TRBD2 (6 bases). V was pared by 3 bases and J by 1 base, with 13 bases between. The CDR3 has 16 residues. Germline values: CDR1 LNHNV, CDR2 YYDKDF (reference sequence). The CDR3 loop is CATSRGGRGAKNIQYF. The CDR3 region has the DNA TGTGCCACCAGCAGGGGAGGACGCGGGGCCAAAAACATTCAGTACTTC.

The chain uses TRBV5-4 and TRBJ2-5; no reliable D call. Germline CDR1 is SGHNT and CDR2 is YYREEE (reference sequence). This CDR3 region has 14 residues. V was pared by 4 bases and J by 2 bases, with 12 bases between. In DNA form, the CDR3 reads TGTGCCAGCAGCGTGGACCGGGCACAAGAGACCCAGTACTTC. Translating it yields CASSVDRAQETQYF.

The CDR3 sequence is CASSQVTLRDTQYF. CDR3 nucleotide sequence: TGCGCCAGCAGCCAGGTAACTCTCCGAGATACGCAGTATTTT. The rearrangement links TRBV4-1 to TRBJ2-3, with D unclear. The germline gives CDR1 MGHRA, CDR2 YSYEKL. V lost 3 bases to trimming and J lost 5 bases, with 12 bases between them. The length of the CDR3 is 14 residues.

This clonotype was counted many times. This chain links TRBV4-2 with TRBJ2-1; 10 bases match TRBD2. After removal of 4 bases from V and 3 bases from J, the junction contained 6 bases not matched to a gene. The CDR3 is made up of 16 amino acids. Germline-derived CDR1 and CDR2 are LGHNA and YNFKEQ. In DNA, the CDR3 is TGTGCCAGCAGCCCCCCGGGACTAGCGATCTACAATGAGCAGTTCTTC. Translating gives CASSPPGLAIYNEQFF.

The chain joins TRBV10-3 to TRBJ2-5; a weak D match, TRBD1 (5 bases). Germline-derived CDR1 and CDR2 are ENHRY and SYGVKD. CDR3 length: 14 amino acids. The V end was cut by 6 bases, the J end by 2 bases, with 13 bases between. The CDR3 here is CAISQGRAQETQYF. The DNA for the CDR3 is TGTGCCATCAGCCAGGGCAGGGCTCAAGAGACCCAGTACTTC.

This clonotype has ten or more counts. The rearrangement uses TRBV6-6 and TRBJ2-2, with 11 bases aligning to TRBD1. Per the germline V gene, CDR1 is MNHNY and CDR2 is SVGAGI (reference sequence). V dropped 0 bases and J dropped 5; count of bases not matched to a gene: 5. This CDR3 spans 17 amino acids. The CDR3 bases are TGTGCCAGCAGTTACTCGGGACAGGGGGGAGGGACCGGGGAGCTGTTTTTT. Translation: CASSYSGQGGGTGELFF.

In this sample, this clonotype turned up many times. The V and J genes are TRBV11-2 and TRBJ2-2; 10 positions agree with TRBD2. V lost 5 bases and J lost 8; bases outside the gene matches: 11. This CDR3 has 16 residues. CDR1 is SGHAT and CDR2 is FQNNGV in the germline V gene. CDR3 in DNA: TGTGCCAGCAGCCTCCTAGCGGGGGCCTCCCCAGGGGAGCTGTTTTTT. Its translation: CASSLLAGASPGELFF.

This clonotype has a handful of counts. This chain uses TRBV2 with TRBJ2-1; D gene unclear. The CDR3 has 15 amino acids. V lost 6 bases and J lost 0, with 12 bases in between. Germline CDR1 and CDR2: SNHLY and FYNNEI. CDR3 DNA: TGTGCCAGCAGAGCTGACTTGAGCTCCTACAATGAGCAGTTCTTC. Translating it yields CASRADLSSYNEQFF.

This clonotype was observed many times. The rearrangement joins TRBV4-1 to TRBJ1-4; D is unclear. V gave up 0 bases and J gave up 8 bases, with 10 bases separating them. CDR1 MGHRA and CDR2 YSYEKL come from the germline V gene. This CDR3 has 14 residues. The CDR3 DNA reads as TGCGCCAGCAGCCAAGATCAGTCTGCGGAAAAACTGTTTTTT. Translated, it gives CASSQDQSAEKLFF.

In this sample, this clonotype turned up many times. CDR3 in amino acids: CASSWGLSFEQYF. The CDR3 DNA is TGTGCCAGCAGTTGGGGACTCTCGTTTGAGCAGTACTTC. J is TRBJ2-7 and V is TRBV27; perhaps TRBD2 as D (6 bases). Per the germline V gene, CDR1 is MNHEY and CDR2 is SMNVEV (reference sequence). Trimming removed 4 bases from V and 7 bases from J, with 14 bases in between. This CDR3 is 13 amino acids long.

The rearrangement uses TRBV20-1 and TRBJ1-2; possible D gene TRBD1, 6 bases. Trimming removed 4 bases at V and 5 bases at J, with 11 bases between. The CDR3 consists of 12 residues. CDR1 DFQATT and CDR2 SNEGSKA come from the germline V gene (reference sequence). CDR3 amino acids: CSAIIGGYGYTF. DNA for the CDR3: TGCAGTGCTATCATAGGGGGGTATGGCTACACCTTC.

This clonotype was observed many times. CDR3 protein: CASSSSGSRSGELFF. Written as DNA, the CDR3 is TGTGCCAGCAGTTCTAGCGGGAGTAGATCCGGGGAGCTGTTTTTT. The chain uses TRBV12-3 or TRBV12-4 and TRBJ2-2; 10 bases agree with TRBD2. Losses at the gene ends were 4 bases for V and 6 bases for J; bases not matched to a gene: 5. CDR3 length: 15 residues.

This clonotype was counted between two and nine times. The gene calls are TRBV4-1 and TRBJ2-3, with 7 bases matching TRBD2. Losses at the gene ends were 0 bases for V and 6 bases for J; bases not matched to a gene: 6. The germline CDR1 and CDR2 sequences are MGHRA and YSYEKL. The CDR3 is 15 amino acids. The CDR3 DNA is TGCGCCAGCAGCCAAGATCGGGGGGACGGGGATACGCAGTATTTT. This codes for CASSQDRGDGDTQYF.

The sample holds many counts of this clonotype. The rearrangement joins TRBV28 to TRBJ2-3, with 10 bases aligning to TRBD2. CDR1 and CDR2 (germline): MDHEN, SYDVKM. The CDR3 is 15 residues long. The V and J ends lost 5 bases and 2 bases, in that order; junction bases with no gene match: 4. DNA of the CDR3: TGTGCCAGCAGTCCGGGACTAGCGACCACAGATACGCAGTATTTT. Encoded protein: CASSPGLATTDTQYF.

The V and J genes are TRBV28 and TRBJ1-2; TRBD1 agrees at 7 bases. V was clipped by 7 bases and J by 5 bases; unmatched bases: 13. CDR1 is MDHEN, CDR2 SYDVKM, per germline. This CDR3 region has 15 residues. The CDR3: CASIKVLYRGYGYTF. CDR3 nucleotide sequence: TGTGCCAGCATTAAAGTTCTATACAGGGGATATGGCTACACCTTC.

This clonotype was seen a handful of times. The chain links TRBV29-1 to TRBJ1-1; D not resolved. Trimming pared 2 bases from V and 4 bases from J, leaving 8 bases between. Germline V gene sequence: CDR1 SQVTM, CDR2 ANQGSEA. The CDR3 length is 12 residues. CDR3 in amino acids: CSVENWGTEAFF. As DNA, the CDR3 is TGCAGCGTTGAAAACTGGGGCACTGAAGCTTTCTTT.

This clonotype appeared many times. The chain has TRBV20-1 and TRBJ1-1; no clear D gene. CDR1 and CDR2 from the germline V gene are DFQATT and SNEGSKA (reference sequence). V dropped 4 bases and J dropped 0 bases, with 15 bases sitting between them. This CDR3 has 15 amino acids. CDR3 sequence reads: CSATDWTAMNTEAFF. In nucleotides, the CDR3 is TGCAGTGCTACGGATTGGACGGCCATGAACACTGAAGCTTTCTTT.